This T cell receptor (beta chain) comes out of a study of blood T cell repertoires in COVID-19. The CDR3 length is 16 residues. Germline V gene lookup returns CDR1 SGHTA and CDR2 FQGNSA. The V segment lost 1 base and the J segment 10 bases; nucleotides outside the gene matches: 9. This clone showed up just once. Clones were read by immunoSEQ multiplex PCR, and TCRdb kept only the in-frame ones, dropping some. The sample has fewer than 250,000 clones; approximately 80% are singletons. The chain recombines TRBV7-2 with TRBJ1-6; 8 bases match TRBD1. Sequenced input: PBMCs or T cells enriched from blood (not recorded which). The sequence derives from a middle-aged woman with acute COVID-19. CDR3 loop: CASSLGTGPSRSPLHF. CDR3 in DNA: TGTGCCAGCAGCTTAGGGACAGGGCCCTCGAGGTCACCCCTCCACTTT.